This TCR beta chain was recovered during a study of response to subunit inactivated influenza vaccine (dated by TCRdb to between 2018 and 2020). Describing the broader study: To follow how T cells responded to a trivalent subunit inactivated influenza vaccine, the researchers relied on deep quantitative profiling of the T cell receptor repertoire. The investigation overall reported the following: The authors proposed that each seasonal influenza vaccination may bring in only a limited number of new T cells.

As regards this clonotype: Its binding antigen is unknown. Base qualities are missing; no much larger clone stands one base away.

The library was produced with RT-PCR. The sample was run on an Illumina HiSeq 2500. The raw public reads went through TCRdb reprocessing: fastp at Q25, MiXCR clone calling, in-frame beta chains kept. Each entry merges the rows of one CDR3 protein and shows their most common DNA and genes. For this sample the table gives about 800,000 distinct CDR3 sequences, of which 20% to 25% were detected only once. Of the sample, more than 8.5% falls within the top ten clones. The TCR was taken from a man in his forties or fifties who received an inactivated influenza vaccine. Donor details come from another sample of the same person, matched by shared clones. The material sequenced was PBMCs from blood, taken about 5 days after vaccination.

The CDR3 sequence is CASSSSQGAGRGTEAFF. The nucleotide sequence is given as TGCGCCAGCAGCTCCTCTCAGGGGGCGGGGAGGGGCACTGAAGCTTTCTTT. The sequence links TRBV5-1 to TRBJ1-1, with 8 junctional bases fitting TRBD1. The CDR3 holds 17 amino acids from the cysteine to the phenylalanine. CDR3 DNA only is kept here, 51 bases in frame from base 1. The germline V gene gives CDR1 as SGHRS and CDR2 as YFSETQ. V lost 3 bases and J lost 4 bases, and the count of bases not matched to a germline gene is 14.